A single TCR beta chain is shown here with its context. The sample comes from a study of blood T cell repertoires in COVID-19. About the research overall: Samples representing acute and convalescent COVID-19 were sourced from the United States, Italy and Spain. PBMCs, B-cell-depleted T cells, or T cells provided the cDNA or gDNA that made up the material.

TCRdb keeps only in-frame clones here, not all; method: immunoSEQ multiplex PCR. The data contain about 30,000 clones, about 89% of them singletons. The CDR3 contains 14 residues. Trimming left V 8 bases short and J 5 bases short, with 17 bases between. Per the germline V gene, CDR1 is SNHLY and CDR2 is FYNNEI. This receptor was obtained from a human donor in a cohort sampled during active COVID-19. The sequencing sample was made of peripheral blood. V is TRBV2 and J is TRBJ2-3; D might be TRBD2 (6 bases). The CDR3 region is CASDQGLRGDTQYF. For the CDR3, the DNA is TGTGCCAGCGATCAGGGATTGCGGGGAGATACGCAGTATTTT.